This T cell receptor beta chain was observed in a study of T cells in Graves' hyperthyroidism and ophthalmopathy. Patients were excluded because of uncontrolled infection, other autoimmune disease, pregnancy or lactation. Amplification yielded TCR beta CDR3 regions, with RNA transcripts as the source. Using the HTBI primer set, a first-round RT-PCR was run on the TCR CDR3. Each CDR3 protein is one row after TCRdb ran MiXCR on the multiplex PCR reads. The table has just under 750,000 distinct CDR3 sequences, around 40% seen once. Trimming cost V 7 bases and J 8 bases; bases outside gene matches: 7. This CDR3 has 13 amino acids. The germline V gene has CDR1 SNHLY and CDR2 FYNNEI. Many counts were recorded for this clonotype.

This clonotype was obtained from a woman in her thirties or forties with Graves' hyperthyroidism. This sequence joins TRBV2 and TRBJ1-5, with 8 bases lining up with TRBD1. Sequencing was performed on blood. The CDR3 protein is CASTRQGWEPQHF. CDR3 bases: TGTGCCAGCACAAGACAGGGGTGGGAGCCCCAGCATTTT.